This record concerns one T cell receptor (beta chain) sequence. The sample comes from a study of blood T cell repertoires in COVID-19. Study background: COVID-19 samples collected from the United States, Italy and Spain covered acute and convalescent phases. The analysed material was cDNA or gDNA that came from T cells, B-cell-depleted T cells, or PBMCs.

Trimming removed 1 base at V and 2 bases at J, with 13 bases between. The germline CDR1 and CDR2 sequences are SGHNT and YYREEE (reference sequence). This CDR3 contains 15 residues. Source study methods: Counts of nucleated cells, estimated from reference gene primer amplification, were obtained. Method: immunoSEQ multiplex PCR; TCRdb's copy keeps in-frame clones and lacks some. V and J calls and clone size come straight from that table; D and trimming were deduced from the DNA. The table lists tens of thousands of clones, 86% of them singletons. The sequencing sample was made of peripheral blood. The genes are TRBV5-4 and TRBJ2-7; maybe TRBD2 (5 bases). The origin of this receptor is a woman of 80 years or more in a cohort sampled during active or convalescent COVID-19. CDR3 nucleotides: TGTGCCAGCAGCTTGACTTACGGACTGGCCTACGAGCAGTACTTC. This translates into CASSLTYGLAYEQYF.